This paragraph reports one TCR beta chain. This record comes from a study of T cell responses to AZD1222 COVID-19 vaccine. Measured with immunoSEQ multiplex PCR; TCRdb has only the in-frame clones, and not every one. The table includes approximately 90,000 clones, approximately 91% detected once. Germline V lookup: CDR1 SGDLS, CDR2 YYNGEE. This CDR3 contains 12 residues. V dropped 4 bases and J dropped 8 bases, with 12 bases sitting between them. This sequence was found in an adult who received the AZD1222 COVID-19 vaccine. V usage is TRBV9 and J usage is TRBJ1-2, with no clear D. The sample in question was peripheral blood, obtained 28 days after the second AZD1222 dose. In nucleotides, the CDR3 is TGTGCCAGCAGCCCCGCGGGTTCAGGCTACACCTTC. It is translated as CASSPAGSGYTF. The full variable domain, completed using reference TRBV9 and TRBJ1-2, is DSGVTQTPKHLITATGQRVTLRCSPRSGDLSVYWYQQSLDQGLQFLIQYYNGEERAKGNILERFSAQQFPDLHSELNLSSLELGDSALYFCASSPAGSGYTFGSGTRLTVV.